Shown below are 5 T cell receptor beta chains from a single sample sequenced in a study of T cells in localized non-small cell lung cancer. Using immunoSEQ multiplex PCR, the repertoire was profiled, and TCRdb retains in-frame clones only, with some absent. Here the sample spans 1,500 to 2,000 clones, around 26% being singletons. Sequences were derived from normal lung tissue next to the tumor, sampled before any cancer treatment. The receptors come from a male donor at least 60 years old with stage I squamous cell lung carcinoma.

By its share, this clone is medium-sized. The genes are TRBV11-3 and TRBJ2-1, with 8 nucleotides matching TRBD2. V trimming: 1 base; J trimming: 7 bases; junction bases outside the gene matches: 12. The CDR3 covers 17 residues. CDR1 and CDR2 (germline): SGHNT, YENEEA. The CDR3 spells CASSLVFLLAAWNEQFF. CDR3 coding DNA: TGTGCCAGCAGCTTAGTGTTTTTACTAGCGGCCTGGAATGAGCAGTTCTTC.

The chain recombines TRBV19 with TRBJ1-5, with 7 bases lining up with TRBD1. The CDR3 runs 13 residues. Germline V gives CDR1 LNHDA, CDR2 SQIVND (reference sequence). Trimming cost V 5 bases and J 5 bases; bases outside gene matches: 3. The CDR3 loop is CASSLTGDQPQHF. For the CDR3, the DNA is TGTGCCAGTAGTTTAACAGGGGATCAGCCCCAGCATTTT.

The chain combines TRBV6-8 with TRBJ1-2; the match to TRBD1 covers 10 bases. Germline CDR1 MNHGY, CDR2 SAAAGT. Losses at the gene ends were 6 bases for V and 3 bases for J; bases not matched to a gene: 4. This CDR3 has 14 residues. The CDR3 region is CASRPTGGDYGYTF. The CDR3 DNA follows: TGTGCCAGCAGGCCGACAGGGGGCGACTATGGCTACACCTTC.

The V and J genes are TRBV10-2 and TRBJ1-2, with D perhaps TRBD1 (5 bases). The CDR3 covers 12 residues. Deletions cut 8 bases from V and 8 bases from J, with 15 bases between. From germline, CDR1 is WSHSY and CDR2 SAAADI. The CDR3 coding sequence is TGCGCCAGCTCGGGGGGAAGCGGCGGCTACACCTTC. Translating gives CASSGGSGGYTF.

The CDR3 DNA reads TGTGCCAGCTCACCACCTGGCTCAGGGGGCGGTATCGCTGAAGCTTTCTTT. It yields the protein CASSPPGSGGGIAEAFF. V gene TRBV18 combines with J gene TRBJ1-1; 8 bases agree with TRBD1. Germline assignment: CDR1 KGHSH and CDR2 LQKENI. The J segment lost 6 bases and the V segment lost 0 bases, leaving 12 bases of the junction unmatched. The CDR3 length is 17 residues.